The 21 T cell receptor beta chains below come from one sample, sequenced in a study of T cell responses to AZD1222 COVID-19 vaccine. The table came from immunoSEQ multiplex PCR; TCRdb's copy has only in-frame clones and leaves some out. Of 140,000 to 150,000 clones in the sample, under 95% were seen once. Material: peripheral blood, obtained on day 0 of AZD1222 vaccination. The receptor source for this set is an adult in good health.

This sequence joins TRBV12-5 and TRBJ1-2, with D possibly TRBD1 on 5 matching bases. V was pared by 5 bases and J by 5 bases, with 15 bases between. Germline assignment: CDR1 LGHNT and CDR2 FRNRAP. CDR3 size: 14 residues. The CDR3 nucleotides are TGTGCTAGTGGTCCCACGACAGTTTTGTATGGCTACACCTTC. Residues: CASGPTTVLYGYTF.

This clone came up once. The CDR3 spells CATRGGETQYF. The CDR3 bases are TGTGCCACCAGGGGAGGGGAGACCCAGTACTTC. The chain recombines TRBV12-3 or TRBV12-4 with TRBJ2-5; D may be TRBD2 (7 bases). This CDR3 has 11 amino acids. V shed 10 bases and J shed 5 bases, with 11 bases lying between them.

J is TRBJ1-4 and V is TRBV11-2; perhaps TRBD1 as D (6 bases). Germline assignment: CDR1 SGHAT and CDR2 FQNNGV. This CDR3 contains 14 residues. Deletions cut 6 bases from V and 4 bases from J, with 12 bases between. CDR3 bases: TGTGCCAGCAGAACGGGCAGGGGTAATGAAAAACTGTTTTTT. Translated: CASRTGRGNEKLFF.

The table lists this clone with a count of one. V and J are TRBV28 and TRBJ2-4; D possibly matches TRBD1 or TRBD2 (5 bases each). V gave up 5 bases and J gave up 1 base, with 24 bases separating them. In germline, CDR1 is MDHEN, CDR2 SYDVKM. There are 19 residues in the CDR3. This chain's CDR3 is CASSQIGGWERSAKNIQYF. For the CDR3, the DNA is TGTGCCAGCAGTCAAATTGGGGGATGGGAACGTTCGGCCAAAAACATTCAGTACTTC. Together with reference TRBV28 and TRBJ2-4, the CDR3 gives the full variable domain: DVKVTQSSRYLVKRTGEKVFLECVQDMDHENMFWYRQDPGLGLRLIYFSYDVKMKEKGDIPEGYSVSREKKERFSLILESASTNQTSMYLCASSQIGGWERSAKNIQYFGAGTRLSVL.

This chain joins TRBV28 and TRBJ1-5; no firm D call. Deletions cut 4 bases from V and 2 bases from J, with 12 bases between. CDR1 and CDR2 from the germline V gene are MDHEN and SYDVKM. The CDR3 has 15 residues. For the CDR3, the DNA is TGTGCCAGCAGTTCCGGGCCGAACCGCAATCAGCCCCAGCATTTT. Translating it yields CASSSGPNRNQPQHF.

The CDR3 DNA reads as TGTGCCAGTAGTAGCCACGGATGGGCTAATGAAAAACTGTTTTTT. Amino acids: CASSSHGWANEKLFF. This chain connects TRBV19 to TRBJ1-4; unclear D gene. This CDR3 is built from 15 residues. V was shortened by 4 bases and J by 3 bases, with 12 bases between the two germline ends. Germline V CDR1 and CDR2: LNHDA, SQIVND (reference sequence).

This chain joins TRBV19 and TRBJ1-3, with D unclear. Germline V gives CDR1 LNHDA, CDR2 SQIVND (reference sequence). The CDR3 extends over 13 amino acids. Trimming took 4 bases from V and 0 from J, leaving 4 bases between them. CDR3 sequence: CASSSSSGNTIYF. Here the CDR3 DNA reads TGTGCCAGTAGTAGTAGCTCTGGAAACACCATATATTTT.

This clone showed up just once. The chain recombines TRBV5-6 with TRBJ1-2; D possibly corresponds to TRBD1 (6 bases). This CDR3 comprises 18 residues. CDR1 is SGHDT and CDR2 is YYEEEE in the germline V gene. V was pared by 4 bases and J by 0 bases, with 22 bases between. The CDR3 DNA reads TGTGCCAGCAGCACCATTGTGAATCCGGGACAAACTAACTATGGCTACACCTTC. It encodes CASSTIVNPGQTNYGYTF.

J is TRBJ2-1 and V is TRBV9, with 9 bases aligning to TRBD2. The CDR3 sequence is 19 residues long. J was trimmed by 1 base and V by 0 bases; bases with no gene match: 11. CDR1 and CDR2 from the germline V gene are SGDLS and YYNGEE. CDR3 sequence reads: CASSVGGLAGLQSYNEQFF. In DNA, the CDR3 is TGTGCCAGCAGCGTAGGGGGGCTAGCGGGATTACAGTCCTACAATGAGCAGTTCTTC.

The chain couples TRBV27 to TRBJ1-2; 7 bases line up with TRBD1. CDR1 and CDR2 (germline): MNHEY, SMNVEV (reference sequence). This CDR3 spans 14 amino acids. Unmatched junction bases numbered 8, after V lost 2 bases and J lost 8 bases. The DNA of the CDR3 is TGTGCCAGCAGTTTAGCGTGGCAGGGGGACGGCTACACCTTC. This translates into CASSLAWQGDGYTF.

The chain is built from TRBV27 and TRBJ1-5, with D hard to call. Between the trimmed V and J ends, which lost 5 bases and 3 bases, there was a span of 5 bases. The germline V gene encodes CDR1 MNHEY and CDR2 SMNVEV (reference sequence). This CDR3 spans 12 amino acids. The CDR3 loop is CASSPYNQPQHF. As DNA, the CDR3 is TGTGCCAGCAGTCCCTACAATCAGCCCCAGCATTTT.

The rearrangement uses TRBV6-2 or TRBV6-3 and TRBJ2-7; tentatively, D is TRBD2 (7 bases). V was shortened by 3 bases and J by 5 bases, with 20 bases between the two germline ends. The germline CDR1 and CDR2 sequences are MNHEY and SVGEGT. This CDR3 comprises 16 residues. CDR3 loop: CASSYGRGRTGNEQYF. In DNA, the CDR3 is TGTGCCAGCAGTTATGGGCGGGGGCGAACGGGGAACGAGCAGTACTTC.

This clone was observed once. V is TRBV7-9 and J is TRBJ1-5, with TRBD1 identical over 8 bases. The CDR3 is 14 residues long. Germline V gives CDR1 SEHNR, CDR2 FQNEAQ (reference sequence). The V and J ends lost 5 bases and 7 bases, in that order; junction bases with no gene match: 7. CDR3 nucleotides: TGTGCCAGCAGCCCTACAGGGGGACTGCAGCCCCAGCATTTT. Translation: CASSPTGGLQPQHF.

The chain joins TRBV7-2 to TRBJ2-1; D might be TRBD2 (6 bases). Germline V CDR1 and CDR2: SGHTA, FQGNSA. The CDR3 is 11 amino acids. With 11 bases removed from V and 9 bases from J, the gap between germline ends came to 14 bases. The CDR3 DNA reads TGTGCCGGCCGACGGGGGTCTGAGCAGTTCTTC. Its translation: CAGRRGSEQFF.

The V and J genes are TRBV6-5 and TRBJ1-1; D unclear. Per the germline V gene, CDR1 is MNHEY and CDR2 is SVGAGI. This CDR3 has 11 amino acids. Trimming shortened V by 8 bases and J by 6 bases, and 10 bases separated the two germline ends. In DNA, the CDR3 is TGTGCCAGCGGGGAGTCCCCTGAAGCTTTCTTT. Amino acid sequence: CASGESPEAFF.

The gene calls are TRBV20-1 and TRBJ2-7; unclear D gene. Germline assignment: CDR1 DFQATT and CDR2 SNEGSKA (reference sequence). The CDR3 is 10 amino acids. The V and J ends lost 5 bases and 0 bases respectively, with 2 bases between them. In DNA form, the CDR3 reads TGCAGTGCTCTCTCCTACGAGCAGTACTTC. Translating gives CSALSYEQYF.

This sequence joins TRBV15 and TRBJ1-1, with TRBD1 identical over 8 bases. Unmatched junction bases numbered 9, after V lost 0 bases and J lost 6 bases. Germline V gene lookup returns CDR1 LNHNV and CDR2 YYDKDF (reference sequence). The CDR3 consists of 16 residues. Here the CDR3 reads CATSRDMAGGDPEAFF. Here the CDR3 DNA reads TGTGCCACCAGCAGAGATATGGCAGGGGGCGATCCTGAAGCTTTCTTT. The full variable domain, completed using reference TRBV15 and TRBJ1-1, is DAMVIQNPRYQVTQFGKPVTLSCSQTLNHNVMYWYQQKSSQAPKLLFHYYDKDFNNEADTPDNFQSRRPNTSFCFLDIRSPGLGDTAMYLCATSRDMAGGDPEAFFGQGTRLTVV.

V is TRBV7-8 and J is TRBJ2-2, with 9 bases fitting TRBD2. Germline CDR1 SGHVS, CDR2 FQNEAQ. The length of the CDR3 is 18 residues. Trimming at V came to 1 base and at J to 7 bases, leaving 13 bases not matched to a gene. CDR3 sequence (DNA): TGTGCCAGCAGCTTAGTGTTCTCGGCGGGGGGGCCGGTCGGGGAGCTGTTTTTT. Amino acid sequence: CASSLVFSAGGPVGELFF.

V gene TRBV6-6 combines with J gene TRBJ2-2; the D is unclear. The CDR3 extends over 12 amino acids. Deletions cut 3 bases from V and 4 bases from J, with 3 bases between. Germline CDR1 and CDR2: MNHNY and SVGAGI (reference sequence). The CDR3 protein is CASSYGTGELFF. The CDR3 bases are TGTGCCAGCAGTTATGGCACCGGGGAGCTGTTTTTT.

The CDR3 is CASSSAPGHGSPLHF. The CDR3 DNA sequence: TGTGCCAGCAGCTCGGCGCCGGGGCACGGTTCACCCCTCCACTTT. The chain carries TRBV5-4 and TRBJ1-6; a weak D match, TRBD1 (5 bases). Germline-derived CDR1 and CDR2 are SGHNT and YYREEE (reference sequence). V dropped 3 bases and J dropped 9 bases, with 16 bases sitting between them. CDR3 length: 15 residues.

The chain joins TRBV7-2 to TRBJ2-5, with no clear D. Germline CDR1 is SGHTA and CDR2 is FQGNSA. Trimming took off 1 base at V and 1 base at J, with 7 bases between the two ends. The CDR3 length is 14 residues. The DNA for the CDR3 is TGTGCCAGCAGCTTAGGGGCAAGCCAAGAGACCCAGTACTTC. As protein: CASSLGASQETQYF.